A selection of T cell receptor beta chains follows, all from one sample in a study of cytomegalovirus exposure and HLA in healthy donors. TCRdb's table, derived via immunoSEQ multiplex PCR, lists solely in-frame clones and lacks some. The top ten hold 0.4% to 0.6% of the sample, which has hundreds of thousands of clones, about 77% seen once. Sample: PBMCs. The origin of the receptors is a boy aged 10-17 years in good health and CMV-seronegative. The CDR3 runs from the conserved cysteine through the conserved F or W. The D gene is left open where the match is weak. Size tells how often a clone was seen (once, few, many) or the class of an expanded clone, and some rows leave it out.

j_gene | len | d_gene | v_gene | abundance | CDR3aa | CDR3nt
TRBJ1-2 | 16 | TRBD1 | TRBV7-9 | - | CASSLTPGGASYGYTF | TGTGCCAGCAGCCTTACACCAGGGGGCGCGAGCTATGGCTACACCTTC
TRBJ1-2 | 14 | - | TRBV30 | - | CAWRAGQAGYGYTF | TGTGCCTGGAGAGCAGGCCAGGCGGGCTATGGCTACACCTTC
TRBJ2-7 | 13 | - | TRBV29-1 | - | CSVGKTGSYEQYF | TGCAGCGTCGGGAAGACAGGCTCCTACGAGCAGTACTTC
TRBJ2-5 | 17 | TRBD2 | TRBV27 | - | CASSKVVLAGGRETQYF | TGTGCCAGCTCCAAAGTCGTCCTAGCGGGGGGGCGAGAGACCCAGTACTTC
TRBJ1-2 | 13 | - | TRBV19 | - | CASMRQDAYGYTF | TGTGCCAGTATGCGACAGGACGCGTATGGCTACACCTTC
TRBJ1-2 | 14 | - | TRBV5-1 | - | CASSFPSQSGGYTF | TGCGCCAGCAGCTTCCCCAGCCAGTCAGGAGGCTACACCTTC
TRBJ2-7 | 13 | - | TRBV7-6 | once | CASSLPTVDEQYF | TGTGCCAGCAGCTTACCTACGGTAGACGAGCAGTACTTC
TRBJ1-1 | 14 | - | TRBV2 | - | CASRNRDPNTEAFF | TGTGCCAGCCGTAACAGGGACCCGAACACTGAAGCTTTCTTT
TRBJ2-5 | 15 | - | TRBV9 | - | CASSVASSYQETQYF | TGTGCCAGCAGCGTAGCTTCTTCGTACCAAGAGACCCAGTACTTC
TRBJ2-7 | 12 | - | TRBV28 | - | CASFHSGREQYF | TGTGCCAGCTTCCATTCAGGGCGCGAGCAGTACTTC
TRBJ1-4 | 14 | - | TRBV6-5 | - | CASSPTELSEKLFF | TGTGCCAGCAGTCCCACCGAACTGAGTGAAAAACTGTTTTTT
TRBJ2-1 | 18 | TRBD2 | TRBV7-9 | - | CASSPNRLAGGHDNEQFF | TGTGCCAGCAGCCCTAACCGACTAGCGGGGGGGCATGACAATGAGCAGTTCTTC
TRBJ2-1 | 14 | TRBD2 | TRBV10-3 | few | CAINGGGATGEQFF | TGTGCCATCAACGGCGGGGGGGCCACGGGTGAGCAGTTCTTC
TRBJ1-1 | 11 | - | TRBV5-4 | once | CASSLASEAFF | TGTGCCAGCAGCCTCGCCAGTGAAGCTTTCTTT
TRBJ1-2 | 15 | - | TRBV7-9 | - | CASSSPRVDLYGYTF | TGTGCCAGCAGCTCTCCCCGTGTAGATCTCTATGGCTACACCTTC
TRBJ1-4 | 13 | TRBD1 | TRBV30 | - | CASLRQGGEKLFF | TGTGCCAGCTTAAGACAGGGTGGTGAAAAACTGTTTTTT
TRBJ2-7 | 15 | - | TRBV4-1 | - | CASSHAGITAYEQYF | TGCGCCAGCAGCCACGCAGGGATAACTGCCTACGAGCAGTACTTC
TRBJ1-2 | 13 | TRBD1 | TRBV7-9 | - | CASRRGGVDGYTF | TGTGCCAGCAGGCGAGGGGGCGTTGATGGCTACACCTTC
TRBJ1-5 | 15 | TRBD1 | TRBV30 | - | CAWSPSGQGNQPQHF | TGTGCCTGGAGCCCTAGCGGACAGGGGAATCAGCCCCAGCATTTT
TRBJ1-2 | 14 | - | TRBV5-1 | - | CASSLSGVRGGYTF | TGCGCCAGCAGCTTGTCCGGGGTAAGAGGAGGCTACACCTTC
TRBJ2-2 | 13 | - | TRBV10-3 | - | CAISPGNTGELFF | TGTGCCATCAGCCCGGGGAACACCGGGGAGCTGTTTTTT
TRBJ1-5 | 13 | - | TRBV5-1 | - | CASSPFSNQPQHF | TGCGCCAGCAGCCCGTTTAGCAATCAGCCCCAGCATTTT
TRBJ2-2 | 13 | TRBD1 | TRBV27 | once | CASSDRAYGELFF | TGTGCCAGCAGTGACAGGGCGTACGGGGAGCTGTTTTTT
TRBJ1-5 | 14 | - | TRBV6-5 | - | CASSYTRGNQPQHF | TGTGCCAGCAGTTATACCAGGGGCAATCAGCCCCAGCATTTT
TRBJ1-1 | 15 | - | TRBV15 | - | CATSRVFPRQAEAFF | TGTGCCACCAGCAGAGTTTTCCCAAGACAGGCCGAAGCTTTCTTT
TRBJ2-2 | 13 | - | TRBV6-5 | - | CASSYLRAGELFF | TGTGCCAGCAGTTACCTCCGGGCCGGGGAGCTGTTTTTT
TRBJ2-3 | 13 | - | TRBV15 | - | CATSYSNPDTQYF | TGTGCCACCAGCTACAGCAACCCAGATACGCAGTATTTT
TRBJ1-3 | 14 | - | TRBV9 | - | CASSATASGNTIYF | TGTGCCAGCAGCGCGACAGCTTCCGGAAACACCATATATTTT
TRBJ2-5 | 13 | TRBD1 | TRBV30 | - | CAWSRTGAGTQYF | TGTGCCTGGAGTCGGACAGGGGCCGGGACCCAGTACTTC
TRBJ2-4 | 18 | TRBD2 | TRBV9 | - | CASSVGRVSGSWGDIQYF | TGTGCCAGCAGCGTAGGGAGGGTTAGCGGGAGTTGGGGGGACATTCAGTACTTC
TRBJ1-2 | 16 | - | TRBV11-3 | - | CASSTHAAGGARGYTF | TGTGCCAGCAGTACCCACGCCGCGGGGGGAGCACGTGGCTACACCTTC
TRBJ2-3 | 14 | TRBD1 | TRBV2 | - | CASSEGQNTDTQYF | TGTGCCAGCAGCGAGGGACAGAACACAGATACGCAGTATTTT
TRBJ2-2 | 16 | - | TRBV9 | - | CASSATAGPNTGELFF | TGTGCCAGCAGCGCGACCGCGGGACCGAACACCGGGGAGCTGTTTTTT
TRBJ2-5 | 16 | TRBD2 | TRBV5-1 | once | CASSSRTSGGAETQYF | TGCGCCAGCAGCTCCAGGACTAGCGGGGGGGCTGAGACCCAGTACTTC
TRBJ1-5 | 17 | TRBD1 | TRBV7-9 | - | CASSDSPGTGSDQPQHF | TGTGCCAGCAGCGATAGCCCCGGGACAGGGTCGGATCAGCCCCAGCATTTT
TRBJ2-5 | 17 | - | TRBV19 | - | CASSISHLTVFQETQYF | TGTGCCAGTAGTATTTCCCATTTGACAGTTTTTCAAGAGACCCAGTACTTC
TRBJ1-1 | 13 | TRBD1 | TRBV5-4 | - | CASSFDRAPEAFF | TGTGCCAGCAGCTTCGACAGGGCTCCCGAGGCTTTCTTT
TRBJ2-7 | 14 | TRBD2 | TRBV18 | - | CASSPSGGFGEQYF | TGTGCCAGCTCACCATCGGGAGGGTTCGGCGAGCAGTACTTC
TRBJ2-1 | 14 | TRBD2 | TRBV2 | - | CASCPSGHDNEQFF | TGTGCCAGCTGTCCTAGCGGGCACGACAATGAGCAGTTCTTC
TRBJ1-3 | 16 | - | TRBV5-1 | - | CASSPLTGRDGNTIYF | TGCGCCAGCAGCCCCCTTACAGGGAGAGACGGAAACACCATATATTTT
TRBJ2-4 | 19 | TRBD1 | TRBV9 | - | CASSPDRALTRGAKNIQYF | TGTGCCAGCAGCCCCGACAGGGCTCTAACCCGGGGAGCCAAAAACATTCAGTACTTC
TRBJ2-7 | 17 | TRBD1 | TRBV27 | - | CASSPGPGQGAGYEQYF | TGTGCCAGCAGTCCAGGTCCGGGACAGGGGGCTGGCTACGAGCAGTACTTC
TRBJ1-4 | 16 | TRBD1 | TRBV19 | - | CASSRGPGTGWEKLFF | TGTGCCAGTAGTAGGGGGCCCGGGACAGGATGGGAAAAACTGTTTTTT
TRBJ2-3 | 20 | TRBD2 | TRBV9 | - | CASSPGTSAKRWDLTDTQYF | TGTGCCAGCAGCCCCGGGACTAGCGCCAAAAGATGGGACTTAACAGATACGCAGTATTTT
TRBJ2-1 | 14 | TRBD1 | TRBV6-5 | - | CASSPGTGWNEQFF | TGTGCCAGCAGCCCCGGGACAGGGTGGAATGAGCAGTTCTTC
TRBJ1-3 | 11 | - | TRBV11-2 | once | CASGNGGTIYF | TGTGCCAGCGGAAACGGAGGCACCATATATTTT
TRBJ1-1 | 14 | TRBD1 | TRBV6-6 | - | CASWAVRGETEAFF | TGTGCCAGCTGGGCGGTCAGGGGGGAGACTGAAGCTTTCTTT
TRBJ2-1 | 15 | - | TRBV13 | - | CASSSPGSSYNEQFF | TGTGCCAGCAGCTCTCCGGGGAGCTCCTACAATGAGCAGTTCTTC
TRBJ2-3 | 16 | TRBD1 | TRBV6-6 | - | CASSFLGQTSTDTQYF | TGTGCCAGCAGCTTCCTGGGACAGACTAGCACAGATACGCAGTATTTT
TRBJ2-3 | 14 | - | TRBV6-1 | - | CASSEARGTYTQYF | TGTGCCAGCAGTGAAGCCCGAGGGACTTATACGCAGTATTTT
TRBJ2-7 | 16 | TRBD2 | TRBV11-2 | once | CASSPSGGARLYEQYF | TGTGCCAGCAGCCCCTCGGGAGGAGCGCGCCTCTACGAGCAGTACTTC
TRBJ2-3 | 14 | - | TRBV6-6 | - | CASSTTGYTDTQYF | TGTGCCAGCAGTACCACGGGATACACAGATACGCAGTATTTT
TRBJ2-2 | 15 | - | TRBV5-1 | - | CASSLDAGRIGELFF | TGCGCCAGCAGCTTGGATGCGGGGAGGATCGGGGAGCTGTTTTTT
TRBJ2-7 | 15 | TRBD1 | TRBV6-1 | once | CASSESRQGAYEQYF | TGTGCCAGCAGTGAGTCGAGACAGGGTGCCTACGAGCAGTACTTC
TRBJ1-5 | 15 | TRBD1 | TRBV6-4 | - | CASSEGSGGGQPQHF | TGTGCCAGCAGTGAAGGGTCAGGGGGAGGTCAGCCCCAGCATTTT
TRBJ2-5 | 15 | TRBD2 | TRBV6-1 | - | CASSERASGQETQYF | TGTGCCAGCAGTGAACGGGCTAGCGGCCAAGAGACCCAGTACTTC
TRBJ2-7 | 11 | - | TRBV30 | - | CAWRQVGEQYF | TGTGCCTGGAGGCAGGTAGGCGAGCAGTACTTC
TRBJ1-1 | 15 | TRBD1 | TRBV5-1 | few | CASSSYRGPGTEAFF | TGCGCCAGCAGCTCGTACAGGGGCCCCGGCACTGAAGCTTTCTTT
TRBJ1-1 | 15 | - | TRBV5-1 | few | CASSSFLQGNTEAFF | TGCGCCAGCAGCTCTTTTCTACAGGGGAACACTGAAGCTTTCTTT